These T cell receptor beta chains were read from a single sample in a study of blood T cell repertoires in COVID-19. Produced via immunoSEQ multiplex PCR; TCRdb's table is partial and in-frame only. The sample carries more than 70,000 clones, over 75% recorded once. Sequenced: peripheral blood. The receptor set was obtained from an elderly woman with acute or convalescent COVID-19. Both conserved end residues are part of each CDR3. A D gene is named only where the DNA matches it firmly. Not all rows give a size; the values are once, few, many and, for expanded clones, a class.

v_call,clone_size,j_call,d_call,cdr3_nt,cdr3_aa
TRBV6-5,NA,TRBJ2-5,TRBD2,TGTGCCAGCAGTTACTCTCTAGCGGGAGGACAAGAGACCCAGTACTTC,CASSYSLAGGQETQYF
TRBV6-6,NA,TRBJ1-5,NA,TGTGCCAGCAGTAAATATCAGGGAAATAGCAATCAGCCCCAGCATTTT,CASSKYQGNSNQPQHF
TRBV10-3,NA,TRBJ1-2,NA,TGTGCCATCAGTGAGAGGGGGGGGCAAGGTGACTATGGCTACACCTTC,CAISERGGQGDYGYTF
TRBV9,once,TRBJ2-2,NA,TGTGCCAGCAGCGTAAACAGCAACACCGGGGAGCTGTTTTTT,CASSVNSNTGELFF
TRBV5-1,NA,TRBJ2-6,TRBD1,TGCGCCAGCAGCTTGGCTCCGACCGGGACAGGGTCCTCTGGGGCCAACGTCCTGACTTTC,CASSLAPTGTGSSGANVLTF
TRBV5-6,NA,TRBJ1-2,TRBD1,TGTGCCAGCAGCTTGGGTGACAGGGGGGGCTATGGCTACACCTTC,CASSLGDRGGYGYTF
TRBV7-9,NA,TRBJ2-7,NA,TGTGCCAGCAGTGAGCTAGTCTACGAGCAGTACTTC,CASSELVYEQYF
TRBV5-4,NA,TRBJ2-1,TRBD2,TGTGCCAGCAGCCGCGAGCGGGAGGTTGGTGAGCAGTTCTTC,CASSREREVGEQFF
TRBV28,NA,TRBJ1-5,NA,TGTGCCAGCAGTTTAAACAGGGACCAGCCCCAGCATTTT,CASSLNRDQPQHF
TRBV19,NA,TRBJ1-2,TRBD1,TGTGCCAGTAGTATAGAAGGGGGCCGCCTCTATGGCTACACCTTC,CASSIEGGRLYGYTF
TRBV7-2,NA,TRBJ2-7,TRBD1,TGTGCCAGCAGCTTCGGACAGGGCTCCTACGAGCAGTACTTC,CASSFGQGSYEQYF
TRBV9,NA,TRBJ2-5,TRBD2,TGTGCCAGCAGCCTAGCGGGAGGGCAAGAGACCCAGTACTTC,CASSLAGGQETQYF
TRBV7-7,NA,TRBJ1-4,NA,TGTGCCAGCAGCCCCGGGTTGTGGCCCACTAATGAAAAACTGTTTTTT,CASSPGLWPTNEKLFF
TRBV28,NA,TRBJ2-7,NA,TGTGCCAGCAGTTTCTTATCCGAGCAGTACTTC,CASSFLSEQYF
TRBV18,NA,TRBJ1-2,NA,TGTGCCAGCTCACCATCCGCGAACTATGGCTACACCTTC,CASSPSANYGYTF
TRBV10-3,NA,TRBJ2-3,TRBD2,TGTGCCATCAGGCCACTAGCGGGAGGACTCCCTAGCACAGATACGCAGTATTTT,CAIRPLAGGLPSTDTQYF